This record concerns one T cell receptor (beta chain) sequence. Original data processing: How many nucleated cells were present was estimated from reference gene primer amplification. Libraries were prepared by immunoSEQ multiplex PCR; TCRdb keeps only in-frame clonotypes and omits some of them. V and J calls and clone size are copied from that table; D and trimming were computed from the DNA. Here the sample spans some 49,000 clones, roughly 79% being singletons. The sample is drawn from a study of blood T cell repertoires in COVID-19. In the study overall: COVID-19 samples collected from the United States, Italy and Spain covered acute and convalescent phases. The cDNA or gDNA used as material had been derived from T cells, B-cell-depleted T cells, or PBMCs.

It was during active infection that Seattle patients were enrolled and then longitudinally followed. Losses at the gene ends were 6 bases for V and 2 bases for J; bases not matched to a gene: 7. The CDR3 covers 14 residues. CDR1 is KGHSH, CDR2 LQKENI, per germline. The sequence was obtained from an elderly woman with COVID-19, enrolled during active disease. The sample consisted of peripheral blood. The chain couples TRBV18 to TRBJ2-7; 7 nucleotides agree with TRBD1. CDR3 sequence: CASSPDRSTYEQYF. CDR3 nucleotide sequence: TGTGCCAGCTCCCCGGACAGGAGTACCTACGAGCAGTACTTC.